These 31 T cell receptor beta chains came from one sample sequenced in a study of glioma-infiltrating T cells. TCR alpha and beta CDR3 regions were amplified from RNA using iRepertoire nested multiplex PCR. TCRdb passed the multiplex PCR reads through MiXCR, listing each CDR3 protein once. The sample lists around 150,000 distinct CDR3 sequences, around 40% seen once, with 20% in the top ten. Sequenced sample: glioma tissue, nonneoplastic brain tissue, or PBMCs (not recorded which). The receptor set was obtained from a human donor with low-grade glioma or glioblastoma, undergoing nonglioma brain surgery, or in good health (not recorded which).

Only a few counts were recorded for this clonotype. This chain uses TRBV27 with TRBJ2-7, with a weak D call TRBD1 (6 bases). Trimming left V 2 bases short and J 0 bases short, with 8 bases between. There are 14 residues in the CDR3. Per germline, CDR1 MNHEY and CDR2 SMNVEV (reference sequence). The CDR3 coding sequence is TGTGCCAGCAGTTTAGACAGGAGCTCCTACGAGCAGTACTTC. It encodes CASSLDRSSYEQYF.

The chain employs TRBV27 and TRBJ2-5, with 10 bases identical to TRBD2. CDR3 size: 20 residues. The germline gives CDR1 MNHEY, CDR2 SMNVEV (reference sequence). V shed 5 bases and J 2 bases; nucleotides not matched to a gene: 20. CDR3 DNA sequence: TGTGCCAGCAGTCCCGCCCCCCGGGTCCTACTACTAGCGGGGCAAGAGACCCAGTACTTC. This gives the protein CASSPAPRVLLLAGQETQYF.

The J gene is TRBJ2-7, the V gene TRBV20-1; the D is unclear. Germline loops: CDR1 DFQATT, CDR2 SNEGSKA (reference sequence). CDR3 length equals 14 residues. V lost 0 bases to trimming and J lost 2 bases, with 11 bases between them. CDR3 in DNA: TGCAGTGCTAGAGACAATTCCCATACCTACGAGCAGTACTTC. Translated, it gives CSARDNSHTYEQYF.

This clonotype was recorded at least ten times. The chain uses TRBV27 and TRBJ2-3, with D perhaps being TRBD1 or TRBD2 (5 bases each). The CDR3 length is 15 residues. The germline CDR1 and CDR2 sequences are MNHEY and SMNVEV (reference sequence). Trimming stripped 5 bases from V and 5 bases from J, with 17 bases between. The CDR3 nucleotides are TGTGCCAGCAGTCCCTCAGGGAGAGGTATAGATACGCAGTATTTT. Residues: CASSPSGRGIDTQYF.

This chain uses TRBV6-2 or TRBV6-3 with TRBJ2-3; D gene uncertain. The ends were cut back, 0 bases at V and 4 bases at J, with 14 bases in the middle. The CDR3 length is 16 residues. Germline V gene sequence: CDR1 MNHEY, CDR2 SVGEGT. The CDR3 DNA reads TGTGCCAGCAGTTACTCTGCCTGGTTCGCGTCAGATACGCAGTATTTT. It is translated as CASSYSAWFASDTQYF.

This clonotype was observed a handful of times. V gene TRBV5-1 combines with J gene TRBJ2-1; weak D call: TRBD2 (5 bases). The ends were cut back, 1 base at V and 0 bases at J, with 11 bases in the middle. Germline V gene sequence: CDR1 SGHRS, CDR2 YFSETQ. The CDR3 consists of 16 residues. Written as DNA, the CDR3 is TGCGCCAGCAGCTTGTTACTAGGTAGCTCCTACAATGAGCAGTTCTTC. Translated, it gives CASSLLLGSSYNEQFF. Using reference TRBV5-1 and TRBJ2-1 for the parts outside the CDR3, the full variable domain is KAGVTQTPRYLIKTRGQQVTLSCSPISGHRSVSWYQQTPGQGLQFLFEYFSETQRNKGNFPGRFSGRQFSNSRSEMNVSTLELGDSALYLCASSLLLGSSYNEQFFGPGTRLTVL.

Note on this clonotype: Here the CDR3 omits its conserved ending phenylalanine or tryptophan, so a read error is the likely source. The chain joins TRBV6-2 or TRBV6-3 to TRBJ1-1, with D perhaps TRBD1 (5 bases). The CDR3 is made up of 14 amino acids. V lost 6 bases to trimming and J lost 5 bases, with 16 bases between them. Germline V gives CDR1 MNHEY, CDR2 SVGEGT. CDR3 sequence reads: CASSPMGGRTEAFL. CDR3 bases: TGTGCCAGCAGCCCCATGGGGGGACGAACTGAAGCTTTCCTT.

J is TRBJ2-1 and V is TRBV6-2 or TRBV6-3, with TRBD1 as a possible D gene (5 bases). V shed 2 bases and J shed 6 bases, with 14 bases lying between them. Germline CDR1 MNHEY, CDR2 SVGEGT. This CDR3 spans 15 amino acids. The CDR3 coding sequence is TGTGCCAGCAGTTACCCCGGGCGACAGCTCAATGAGCAGTTCTTC. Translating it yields CASSYPGRQLNEQFF.

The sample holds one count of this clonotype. In nucleotides, the CDR3 is TGTGCCAGTAGTGTCCAGGTTGTATACACCGGGGAGCTGTTTTTT. Translated: CASSVQVVYTGELFF. V and J are TRBV19 and TRBJ2-2, with D unresolved. Per the germline V gene, CDR1 is LNHDA and CDR2 is SQIVND (reference sequence). Trimming removed 5 bases at V and 3 bases at J, with 13 bases between. The CDR3 sequence is 15 residues long.

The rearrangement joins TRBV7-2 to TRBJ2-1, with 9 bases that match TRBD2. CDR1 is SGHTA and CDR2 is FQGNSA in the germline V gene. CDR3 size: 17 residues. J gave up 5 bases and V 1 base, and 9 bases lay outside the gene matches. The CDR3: CASSLGPLAGHNNEQFF. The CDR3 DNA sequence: TGTGCCAGCAGCTTAGGTCCTCTAGCGGGACATAACAATGAGCAGTTCTTC.

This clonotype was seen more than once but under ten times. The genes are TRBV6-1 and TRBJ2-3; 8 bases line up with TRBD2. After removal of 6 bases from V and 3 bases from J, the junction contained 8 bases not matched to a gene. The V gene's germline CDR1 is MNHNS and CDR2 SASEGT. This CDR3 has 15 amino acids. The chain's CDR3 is CASSKERGRTDTQYF. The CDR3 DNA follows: TGTGCCAGCAGCAAAGAGCGGGGGCGAACAGATACGCAGTATTTT.

The CDR3 sequence is CASTRTRVGTEAFF. CDR3 DNA: TGTGCCAGCACTCGGACGAGGGTTGGCACTGAAGCTTTCTTT. The chain has TRBV6-2 or TRBV6-3 and TRBJ1-1; D ambiguous. The ends were cut back, 7 bases at V and 4 bases at J, with 16 bases in the middle. CDR1 MNHEY and CDR2 SVGEGT come from the germline V gene. The CDR3 contains 14 residues.

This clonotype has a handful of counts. The DNA for the CDR3 is TGTGCCAGCAGTTTCAACGGACTAGCTTCGGATGAGCAGTTCTTC. It is translated as CASSFNGLASDEQFF. The chain recombines TRBV27 with TRBJ2-1, with TRBD2 identical over 8 bases. The CDR3 length is 15 residues. With V trimmed by 3 bases and J by 8 bases, 9 bases remained unmatched. In germline, CDR1 is MNHEY, CDR2 SMNVEV (reference sequence).

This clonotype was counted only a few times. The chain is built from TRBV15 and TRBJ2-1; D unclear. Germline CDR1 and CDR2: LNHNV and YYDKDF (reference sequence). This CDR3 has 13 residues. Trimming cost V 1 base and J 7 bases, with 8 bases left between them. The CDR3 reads CATSRGEENEQFF. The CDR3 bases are TGTGCCACCAGCAGAGGAGAGGAGAATGAGCAGTTCTTC. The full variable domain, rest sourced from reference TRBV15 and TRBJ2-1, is DAMVIQNPRYQVTQFGKPVTLSCSQTLNHNVMYWYQQKSSQAPKLLFHYYDKDFNNEADTPDNFQSRRPNTSFCFLDIRSPGLGDTAMYLCATSRGEENEQFFGPGTRLTVL.

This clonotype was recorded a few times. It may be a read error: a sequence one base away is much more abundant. In DNA form, the CDR3 reads TGTGCCAGCAGTGGTGAGGGGACAGGGAGGACTAAAGCTTTCTTT. Translated, it gives CASSGEGTGRTKAFF. The chain combines TRBV25-1 with TRBJ1-1, with 9 positions matching TRBD1. V lost 4 bases and J lost 9; bases outside the gene matches: 12. Germline values: CDR1 MGHDK, CDR2 SYGVNS. This CDR3 is 15 amino acids long. Full variable domain (outside the CDR3, taken from reference TRBV25-1 and TRBJ1-1): EADIYQTPRYLVIGTGKKITLECSQTMGHDKMYWYQQDPGMELHLIHYSYGVNSTEKGDLSSESTVSRIRTEHFPLTLESARPSHTSQYLCASSGEGTGRTKAFFGQGTRLTVV.

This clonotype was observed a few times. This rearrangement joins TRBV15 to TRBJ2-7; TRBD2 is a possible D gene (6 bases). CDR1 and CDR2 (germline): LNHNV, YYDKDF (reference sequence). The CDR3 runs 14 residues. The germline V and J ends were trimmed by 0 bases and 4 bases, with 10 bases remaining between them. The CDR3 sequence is CATSRDSGVYEQYF. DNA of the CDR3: TGTGCCACCAGCAGAGATTCGGGAGTTTACGAGCAGTACTTC.

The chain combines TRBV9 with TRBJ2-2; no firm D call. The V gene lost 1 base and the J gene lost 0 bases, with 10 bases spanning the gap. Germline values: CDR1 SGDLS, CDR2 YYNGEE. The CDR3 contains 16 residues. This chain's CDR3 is CASSVLSRPNTGELFF. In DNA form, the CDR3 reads TGTGCCAGCAGCGTACTGTCCAGGCCGAACACCGGGGAGCTGTTTTTT.

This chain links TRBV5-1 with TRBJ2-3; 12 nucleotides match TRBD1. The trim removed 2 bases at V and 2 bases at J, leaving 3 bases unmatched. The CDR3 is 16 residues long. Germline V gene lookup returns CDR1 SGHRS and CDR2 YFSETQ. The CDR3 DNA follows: TGCGCCAGCAGCTTAAGGGACAGGGGGCTCACAGATACGCAGTATTTT. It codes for CASSLRDRGLTDTQYF.

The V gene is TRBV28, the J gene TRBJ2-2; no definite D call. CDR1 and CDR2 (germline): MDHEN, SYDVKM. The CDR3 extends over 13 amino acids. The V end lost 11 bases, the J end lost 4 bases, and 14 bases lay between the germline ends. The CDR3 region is CAGFSDLTGELFF. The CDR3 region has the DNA TGTGCCGGTTTTTCGGACCTCACCGGGGAGCTGTTTTTT.

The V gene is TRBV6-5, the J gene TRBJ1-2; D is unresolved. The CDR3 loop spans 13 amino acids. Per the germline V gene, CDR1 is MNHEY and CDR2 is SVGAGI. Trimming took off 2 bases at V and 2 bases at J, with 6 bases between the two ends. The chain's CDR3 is CASSYGTNYGYTF. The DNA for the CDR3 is TGTGCCAGCAGTTACGGCACCAACTATGGCTACACCTTC.

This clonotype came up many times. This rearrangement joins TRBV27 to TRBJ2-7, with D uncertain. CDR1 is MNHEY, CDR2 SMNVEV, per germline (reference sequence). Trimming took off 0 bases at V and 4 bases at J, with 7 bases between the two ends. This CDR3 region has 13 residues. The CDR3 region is CASSLSDGYEQYF. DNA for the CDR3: TGTGCCAGCAGTTTATCGGACGGGTACGAGCAGTACTTC.

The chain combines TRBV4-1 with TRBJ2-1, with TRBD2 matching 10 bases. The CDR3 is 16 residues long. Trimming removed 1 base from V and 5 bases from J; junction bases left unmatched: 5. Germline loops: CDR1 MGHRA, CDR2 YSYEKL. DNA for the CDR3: TGCGCCAGCAGCCAAGTAAGCGGGAGGGCGGACAATGAGCAGTTCTTC. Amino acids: CASSQVSGRADNEQFF.

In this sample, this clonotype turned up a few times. The DNA of the CDR3 is TGTGCCAGCAGTTCCCTGACCCCCAGAGAGACCCAGTACTTC. It translates to CASSSLTPRETQYF. This sequence joins TRBV6-1 and TRBJ2-5; D not resolved. Germline CDR1 and CDR2: MNHNS and SASEGT. The CDR3 extends over 14 amino acids. Deletions cut 5 bases from V and 4 bases from J, with 14 bases between.

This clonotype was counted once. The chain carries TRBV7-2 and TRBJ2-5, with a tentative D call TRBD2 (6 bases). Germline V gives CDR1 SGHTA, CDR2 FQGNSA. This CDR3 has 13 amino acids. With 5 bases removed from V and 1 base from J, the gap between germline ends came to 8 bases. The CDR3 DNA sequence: TGTACCAGCAGCAGGGACTTCCAAGAGACCCAGTACTTC. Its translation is CTSSRDFQETQYF.

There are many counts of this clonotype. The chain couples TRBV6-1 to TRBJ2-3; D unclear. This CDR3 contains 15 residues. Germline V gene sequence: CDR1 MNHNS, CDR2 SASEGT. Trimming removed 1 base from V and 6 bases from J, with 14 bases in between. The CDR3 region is CASSEGRNHWDTQYF. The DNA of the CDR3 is TGTGCCAGCAGTGAAGGCCGGAACCACTGGGATACGCAGTATTTT.

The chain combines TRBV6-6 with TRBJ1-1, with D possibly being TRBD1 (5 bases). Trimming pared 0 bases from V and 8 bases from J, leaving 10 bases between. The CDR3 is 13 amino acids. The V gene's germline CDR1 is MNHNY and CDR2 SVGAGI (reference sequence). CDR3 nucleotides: TGTGCCAGCAGTTACTCGAGTCACAGGGAAGCTTTCTTT. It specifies CASSYSSHREAFF.

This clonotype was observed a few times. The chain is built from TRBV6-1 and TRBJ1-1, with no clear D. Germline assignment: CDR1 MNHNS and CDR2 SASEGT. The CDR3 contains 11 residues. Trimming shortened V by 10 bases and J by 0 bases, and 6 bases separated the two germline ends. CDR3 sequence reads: CATHLNTEAFF. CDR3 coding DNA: TGTGCCACACACCTGAACACTGAAGCTTTCTTT.

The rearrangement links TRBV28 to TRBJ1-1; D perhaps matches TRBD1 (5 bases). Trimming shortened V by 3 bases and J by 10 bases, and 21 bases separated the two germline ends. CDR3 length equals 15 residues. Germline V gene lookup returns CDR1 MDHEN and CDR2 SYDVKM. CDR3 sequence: CASSFWGSPQNVAFF. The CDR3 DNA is TGTGCCAGCAGTTTTTGGGGGTCCCCTCAAAACGTAGCTTTCTTT. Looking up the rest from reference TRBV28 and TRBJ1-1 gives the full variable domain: DVKVTQSSRYLVKRTGEKVFLECVQDMDHENMFWYRQDPGLGLRLIYFSYDVKMKEKGDIPEGYSVSREKKERFSLILESASTNQTSMYLCASSFWGSPQNVAFFGQGTRLTVV.

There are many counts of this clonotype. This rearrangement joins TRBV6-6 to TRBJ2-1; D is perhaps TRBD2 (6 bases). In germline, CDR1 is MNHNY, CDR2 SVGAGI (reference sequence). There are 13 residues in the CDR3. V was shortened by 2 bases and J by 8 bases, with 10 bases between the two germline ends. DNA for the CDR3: TGTGCCAGCAGTTACCGGGGACTCGATGAGCAGTTCTTC. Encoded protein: CASSYRGLDEQFF.

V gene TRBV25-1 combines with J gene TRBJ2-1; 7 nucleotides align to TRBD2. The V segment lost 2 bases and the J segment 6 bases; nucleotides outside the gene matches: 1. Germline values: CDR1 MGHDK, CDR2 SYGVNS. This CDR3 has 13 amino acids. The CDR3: CASSEGGGNEQFF. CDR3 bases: TGTGCCAGCAGTGAAGGCGGGGGCAATGAGCAGTTCTTC.

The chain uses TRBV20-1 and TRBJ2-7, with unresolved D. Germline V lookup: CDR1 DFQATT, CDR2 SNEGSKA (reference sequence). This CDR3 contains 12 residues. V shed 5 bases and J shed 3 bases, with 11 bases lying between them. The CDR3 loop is CSAPRKGYEQYF. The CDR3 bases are TGCAGTGCTCCACGCAAGGGCTACGAGCAGTACTTC.